The clone carrying this TCR beta chain was seen once. Profiled with immunoSEQ multiplex PCR; TCRdb holds only in-frame clones, not every one. This table has approximately 150,000 clones, 80% to 90% appearing once. The data are from a study of blood T cell repertoires in COVID-19. Across the study: From the United States, Italy and Spain came samples of acute and convalescent COVID-19. Nucleic acid was either cDNA or gDNA, and it came from T cells, B-cell-depleted T cells, or PBMCs.

The V gene's germline CDR1 is MGHRA and CDR2 YSYEKL. V lost 0 bases, J lost 6 bases, and 9 bases lay in between. The CDR3 totals 15 residues. Recruitment covered about 25 US areas and drew participants whose ages spanned roughly 18 to 89 years. The chain carries TRBV4-1 and TRBJ1-6; perhaps TRBD1 as D (5 bases). Sequencing was carried out using PBMCs or T cells enriched from blood (not recorded which). This receptor was identified in a man aged 45 to 65 who had recovered from COVID-19. CDR3 nucleotides: TGCGCCAGCAGCCAAGATGGAGGGGTTAATTCACCCCTCCACTTT. It is translated as CASSQDGGVNSPLHF.